This T cell receptor beta chain emerged from a study of Ad26.COV2.S vaccination and SARS-CoV-2 variants. Study context: Sample donor was a member of the COV1001 Ad26.COV2.S trial arm. Donor got 5x10^10 or 1x10^11 viral particles of Ad26.COV2.S. Study conclusions and caveats: Vaccine and placebo recipients had comparable breadth of non-spike TCRs.

The germline gives CDR1 MNHEY, CDR2 SMNVEV (reference sequence). Deletions cut 7 bases from V and 1 base from J, with 16 bases between. The CDR3 totals 15 residues. Specified treatment: some 20 received Ad26.COV2.S at low or high dose, single or two shots; about 5 received placebo; per-sample allocation not given. Sample collection was performed on day 63 after the first vaccine or placebo injection. Here immunoSEQ multiplex PCR was the method, and the copy in TCRdb shows in-frame clones only, minus some. In the table there are 350,000 to 400,000 clones, about 88% of which are singletons. As regards this clone: Antigen unknown.

The chain recombines TRBV27 with TRBJ1-2; D remains ambiguous. This sequence was found in a person between 18 and 65 years old who received the Ad26.COV2.S COVID-19 vaccine or a placebo. Sequenced material: peripheral blood, taken in a trial of Ad26.COV2.S vaccine versus placebo. This chain's CDR3 is CASKSPLKNNYGYTF. CDR3 coding DNA: TGTGCCAGCAAGTCCCCCCTGAAGAATAACTATGGCTACACCTTC.